This T cell receptor (beta chain) came from a study of cytomegalovirus exposure and HLA in healthy donors. The CDR3 spans 13 residues. Per germline, CDR1 SGHAT and CDR2 FQNNGV. Trimming removed 5 bases from V and 0 bases from J, with 7 bases in between. Findings and caveats of the study: Among TCR beta chains of equal frequency, HLA-associated ones were more clonally expanded in a later analysis. A missense variant in DCLRE1C was later tied to TCR beta V- and J-gene trimming. Altogether, some 170 TCR beta chains were recorded as cytomegalovirus-associated.

Comment on this clone: Its antigen is unknown.

Primers included in the PCR were 60 Vbeta and 13 Jbeta primers. Authors' methods: Some 11 million of the 80 million or so unique TCR beta chains counted in a later analysis were shared. Profiling relied on immunoSEQ multiplex PCR, and the TCRdb table lists in-frame clones only, not all of them. Clonal size and the V and J genes are those of that table, whereas D and trimming came from the DNA. The sample shows 270,000 or so clones, around 86% of them seen only once. The sequence came from a man aged 35 to 55 in good health and CMV-seropositive. V gene TRBV11-2 combines with J gene TRBJ1-2; D gene uncertain. Specimen: PBMCs. CDR3 in amino acids: CASSPTSNYGYTF. In nucleotides, the CDR3 is TGTGCCAGCAGCCCGACATCTAACTATGGCTACACCTTC. The whole variable domain, remainder taken from reference TRBV11-2 and TRBJ1-2, is EAGVAQSPRYKIIEKRQSVAFWCNPISGHATLYWYQQILGQGPKLLIQFQNNGVVDDSQLPKDRFSAERLKGVDSTLKIQPAKLEDSAVYLCASSPTSNYGYTFGSGTRLTVV.